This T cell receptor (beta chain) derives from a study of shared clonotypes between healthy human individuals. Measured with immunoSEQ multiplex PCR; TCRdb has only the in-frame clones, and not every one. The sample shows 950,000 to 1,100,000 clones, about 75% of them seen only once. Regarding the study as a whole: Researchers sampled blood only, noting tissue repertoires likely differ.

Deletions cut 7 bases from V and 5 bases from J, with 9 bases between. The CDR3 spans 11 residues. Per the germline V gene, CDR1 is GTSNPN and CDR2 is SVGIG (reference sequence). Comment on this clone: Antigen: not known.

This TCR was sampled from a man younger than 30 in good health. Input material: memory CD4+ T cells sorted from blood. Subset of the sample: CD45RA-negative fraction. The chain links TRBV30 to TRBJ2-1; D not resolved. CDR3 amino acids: CASVLDNEQFF. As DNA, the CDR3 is TGTGCCTCCGTACTTGACAATGAGCAGTTCTTC. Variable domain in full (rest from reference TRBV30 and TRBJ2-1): SQTIHQWPATLVQPVGSPLSLECTVEGTSNPNLYWYRQAAGRGLQLLFYSVGIGQISSEVPQNLSASRPQDRQFILSSKKLLLSDSGFYLCASVLDNEQFFGPGTRLTVL.